This T cell receptor beta chain was recovered during a study of OX40 agonist ivuxolimab in advanced cancers. For the study at large: Cancers in dose escalation were hepatocellular, melanoma, renal cell and head and neck. Partial responses occurred in three patients (one hepatocellular carcinoma, two cutaneous melanoma).

The CDR3 consists of 14 residues. The V end was cut by 1 base, the J end by 0 bases, with 4 bases between. Germline V CDR1 and CDR2: LNHDA, SQIVND (reference sequence). The table came from immunoSEQ multiplex PCR; TCRdb's copy has only in-frame clones and leaves some out. The data contain roughly 80,000 clones, 89% of them singletons. The table lists this clone with a few counts. The specimen comprised CD4+ or CD8+ T cells sorted from blood, sampled in a trial of the OX40 agonist ivuxolimab. The TCR originated in an adult with an advanced solid tumor such as melanoma, head and neck, liver or kidney cancer. The chain recombines TRBV19 with TRBJ1-3; D uncertain. CDR3 bases: TGTGCCAGTAGTATAGCTGTCTCTGGAAACACCATATATTTT. As protein: CASSIAVSGNTIYF.